These 4 T cell receptor beta chains originate from one sample sequenced in a study of blood T cell repertoires in COVID-19. Produced via immunoSEQ multiplex PCR; TCRdb's table is partial and in-frame only. The sample includes around 220,000 clones, 70% to 90% of them seen just once. Sequences were obtained from peripheral blood. The receptor source for this set is a woman between 50 and 59 years old with acute or convalescent COVID-19.

The chain couples TRBV7-9 to TRBJ2-1; TRBD2 is a possible D gene (6 bases). CDR3 size: 16 residues. CDR1 and CDR2 from the germline V gene are SEHNR and FQNEAQ (reference sequence). The germline V and J ends were trimmed by 1 base and 0 bases, with 10 bases remaining between them. Here the CDR3 DNA reads TGTGCCAGCAGCTTAGAAGCGCGGGGCTCCTACAATGAGCAGTTCTTC. Residues: CASSLEARGSYNEQFF.

Here the CDR3 DNA reads TGTGCCAGCAGCCAAGCGGGGTCCTACAATGAGCAGTTCTTC. This sequence encodes CASSQAGSYNEQFF. The rearrangement joins TRBV3-1 (or the pseudogene TRBV3-2) to TRBJ2-1, with D tentatively TRBD2 (5 bases). Trimming shortened V by 1 base and J by 1 base, and 5 bases separated the two germline ends. The CDR3 totals 14 residues. Germline V lookup: CDR1 LGHDT, CDR2 YNNKEL (reference sequence).

This clone was found once. The chain carries TRBV18 and TRBJ2-7; D call uncertain. The V gene's germline CDR1 is KGHSH and CDR2 LQKENI. The CDR3 contains 14 residues. The germline V and J ends were trimmed by 5 bases and 1 base, with 12 bases remaining between them. The CDR3 nucleotides are TGTGCCAGCTCAGCAGGATTGGATTCCTACGAGCAGTACTTC. Amino acids: CASSAGLDSYEQYF.

The gene calls are TRBV11-2 and TRBJ2-7, with D perhaps matching TRBD1 (6 bases). Germline CDR1 and CDR2: SGHAT and FQNNGV. V lost 5 bases, J lost 1 base, and 15 bases lay in between. The CDR3 is 15 residues long. CDR3 residues: CASSIWTVNSYEQYF. The CDR3 DNA is TGTGCCAGCAGCATTTGGACAGTTAATTCCTACGAGCAGTACTTC.